These T cell receptor beta chains were read from a single sample in a study of T cell responses to AZD1222 COVID-19 vaccine. Sequencing used immunoSEQ multiplex PCR; TCRdb keeps in-frame clones, though not all of them. The sample contains over 130,000 clones, 92% of which appear only once. Sequencing used peripheral blood, obtained 28 days after the second AZD1222 dose. The receptors come from an adult who received the AZD1222 COVID-19 vaccine. The CDR3 runs from the conserved cysteine through the conserved F or W. For some rows the clone size is stated as once, few or many, or as a class when expanded; others skip it.

size	V	CDR3
NA	TRBV10-3	CAISESGGADQPQHF
NA	TRBV4-1	CASSHFFRVRNYGYTF
once	TRBV5-5	CASSITGYEQYF
NA	TRBV6-6	CASSYSSYEQYF
once	TRBV6-5	CASSPPAGGVLTQYF
NA	TRBV5-1	CASALAGGPSYNEQFF
NA	TRBV6-1	CASSGTGGLNTGELFF
NA	TRBV5-5	CASSLRGRLIRSTDTQYF
NA	TRBV29-1	CSIGGVSLAWQETQYF
NA	TRBV9	CASSVDPDTYEQYF
few	TRBV10-3	CAISENRGIYEQYF
NA	TRBV16	CASSPLSSGEWRDGYTF
NA	TRBV27	CASSLAGFSTNEKLFF
once	TRBV10-3	CAISDSVREQYF
NA	TRBV6-5	CASSKPGGGAFF
NA	TRBV2	CASGNPLGMGHQPQHF
NA	TRBV19	CASSMLLQGLAKNIQYF
NA	TRBV11-3	CASSLDLAGGYTDTQYF
NA	TRBV4-3	CASSQDQGISYEQYF
NA	TRBV6-5	CASTPGTSVDEQFF
once	TRBV5-4	CASQLQGSYNSPLHF
NA	TRBV21-1	CASSTPDRVSNNQPQHF
few	TRBV19	CASSIADRSYSGNTIYF
NA	TRBV29-1	CSVEADFTDTQYF
NA	TRBV10-3	CAISKTGVNTEAFF
NA	TRBV19	CASTSRPPYEQYF
NA	TRBV19	CASSMQSFPSSYGYTF
NA	TRBV19	CASEGQLLYGYTF
few	TRBV28	CATQFRIPGGPPYNEQFF
NA	TRBV28	CASQQLRGARNTEAFF
NA	TRBV20-1	CSASGVVSGSPPNLAKNIQYF
once	TRBV30	CAWTVQGPTFTYGYTF
few	TRBV5-1	CASSLGWGENTEAFF
NA	TRBV14	CASSRPGTSGPYRNEQFF
NA	TRBV5-1	CASSIGTGGNYGYTF
NA	TRBV3-1/TRBV3-2	CASSHVGGRSTGELFF
NA	TRBV7-2	CASSLDRVGNEQFF
NA	TRBV7-8	CASSFPGDPATNEKLFF
NA	TRBV19	CASSPRRGTGELFF
NA	TRBV12-5	CASGWEGGDTQYF